Listed below are T cell receptor beta chains from one sample, sequenced in a study of cytomegalovirus exposure and HLA in healthy donors. Clones were sequenced by immunoSEQ multiplex PCR, and TCRdb holds only the in-frame ones, with some missing. The sample contains 150,000 to 200,000 clones, around four fifths of which appear only once. Input material: PBMCs. These receptors all come from a female donor in good health and CMV-seronegative. The CDR3 runs from the conserved cysteine through the conserved F or W. Fields, in order: J gene, D gene, V gene, clone size, CDR3 length, CDR3 DNA, CDR3 protein. A D gene is named only where the DNA matches it firmly. Some rows mark clone size as missing; the rest say once, few, many or name a class of expanded clone.

TRBJ2-1,TRBD1,TRBV5-6,NA,16,TGTGCCAGCAGCCTCAGAGGGACAGGGGGTTACAATGAGCAGTTCTTC,CASSLRGTGGYNEQFF
TRBJ1-1,NA,TRBV5-4,NA,15,TGTGCCAGCAGGCCGAGGGGGGGCGGGAATACTGAAGCTTTCTTT,CASRPRGGGNTEAFF
TRBJ2-1,TRBD2,TRBV29-1,NA,13,TGCAGCGTTGGCGGACTAGTCGGGAATGAGCAGTTCTTC,CSVGGLVGNEQFF
TRBJ1-5,NA,TRBV28,NA,12,TGTGCCAGCAGTTTACCCGGGCAGCCCCAGCATTTT,CASSLPGQPQHF
TRBJ2-3,NA,TRBV4-3,NA,15,TGCGCCAGCAGCACCATCACGGGAAACACAGATACGCAGTATTTT,CASSTITGNTDTQYF
TRBJ1-5,TRBD1,TRBV7-8,NA,17,TGTGCCAGCAGAAAAAATCCCGGGACAGGGGGCAATCAGCCCCAGCATTTT,CASRKNPGTGGNQPQHF
TRBJ1-1,NA,TRBV5-4,once,15,TGTGCCAGCAGCTTGGTAGAGAACTTGAACACTGAAGCTTTCTTT,CASSLVENLNTEAFF
TRBJ2-3,TRBD2,TRBV10-1,NA,15,TGCGCCAGCAGTGAGTCAACTAGCGGGAGAGATACGCAGTATTTT,CASSESTSGRDTQYF
TRBJ2-5,TRBD2,TRBV29-1,NA,13,TGCAGCGTTTTGGAGACTAGCGGAGAGACCCAGTACTTC,CSVLETSGETQYF
TRBJ2-7,TRBD1,TRBV28,NA,15,TGTGCCAGCAGTTCGACAGGGACCGGGTCCTACGAGCAGTACTTC,CASSSTGTGSYEQYF
TRBJ1-5,NA,TRBV19,few,15,TGTGCCAGTAGTATTTTTGAGGGAGCGCGTCAGCCCCAGCATTTT,CASSIFEGARQPQHF
TRBJ1-2,TRBD1,TRBV4-3,NA,16,TGCGCCAGCAGCCCTGATTCGGACAGGTTTTCCTATGGCTACACCTTC,CASSPDSDRFSYGYTF
TRBJ1-4,NA,TRBV30,NA,13,TGTGCCTGGATGCCAGGCTTTAGTGGAAAACTGTTTTTT,CAWMPGFSGKLFF
TRBJ2-1,NA,TRBV7-9,NA,14,TGTGCCAGCAGCCTGTCGGCCGGGTACCATGAGCAGTTCTTC,CASSLSAGYHEQFF
TRBJ2-7,NA,TRBV27,NA,14,TGTGCCAGCAGTTTGACAGTGTCTTCCTACGAGCAGTACTTC,CASSLTVSSYEQYF
TRBJ1-2,NA,TRBV2,NA,12,TGTGCCAGCAGTGAGAGTTTTTATGGCTACACCTTC,CASSESFYGYTF
TRBJ2-2,TRBD2,TRBV27,few,16,TGTGCCAGCAGTTTACCGACTAGCGGTGTATCCGGGGAGCTGTTTTTT,CASSLPTSGVSGELFF
TRBJ2-5,TRBD1,TRBV15,NA,15,TGTGCCACCAGCAGAGATAGGGGACAGCAAGAGACCCAGTACTTC,CATSRDRGQQETQYF
TRBJ1-3,NA,TRBV28,NA,16,TGTGCCAGCAGTTCGCCGGGGGGTTGGGCTGGAAACACCATATATTTT,CASSSPGGWAGNTIYF
TRBJ2-7,TRBD2,TRBV11-2,NA,14,TGTGCCAGCAGCTTGACTAGCGGCAGCTACGAGCAGTACTTC,CASSLTSGSYEQYF
TRBJ2-7,TRBD2,TRBV5-6,NA,17,TGTGCCAGCAGCCCGGCGACTCTGGCGGGGGGGCTGTACGAGCAGTACTTC,CASSPATLAGGLYEQYF
TRBJ2-7,TRBD2,TRBV5-4,NA,15,TGTGCCAGCAGCTTGGCTAGCGGGAGTGGTTACGAGCAGTACTTC,CASSLASGSGYEQYF
TRBJ2-3,TRBD1,TRBV19,NA,13,TGTGCCACGATGACAGGGGACACAGATACGCAGTATTTT,CATMTGDTDTQYF
TRBJ1-2,NA,TRBV28,NA,13,TGTGCCAGCAGATTAGGGGGGGCCTATGGCTACACCTTC,CASRLGGAYGYTF
TRBJ1-1,NA,TRBV5-4,NA,15,TGTGCCAGCATCGAGAGGAAGGGAGGGGACACTGAAGCTTTCTTT,CASIERKGGDTEAFF
TRBJ1-1,NA,TRBV15,NA,16,TGTGCCACCAGCAGAGCCCGTCCAGGGTCGAACACTGAAGCTTTCTTT,CATSRARPGSNTEAFF
TRBJ2-2,TRBD2,TRBV28,NA,14,TGTGCCAGCAGTTTAGGAGCGGGGACCGGGGAGCTGTTTTTT,CASSLGAGTGELFF
TRBJ1-1,NA,TRBV6-4,NA,13,TGTGCCAGCAGTGCATCTATGAACACTGAAGCTTTCTTT,CASSASMNTEAFF
TRBJ1-3,NA,TRBV7-3,NA,16,TGTGCCAGCAGCCCAACGGGGGGCTTCTCTGGAAACACCATATATTTT,CASSPTGGFSGNTIYF
TRBJ2-7,TRBD1,TRBV18,NA,12,TGTGCCAGCTCGGGACAGGGTAACGAGCAGTACTTC,CASSGQGNEQYF
TRBJ2-7,NA,TRBV9,NA,12,TGTGCCAGCAGCGACAGGGGGGGCGAGCAGTACTTC,CASSDRGGEQYF
TRBJ2-7,TRBD2,TRBV7-3,NA,15,TGTGCCAGCAGCCCGAGTGCGGGGGGCCCCTACGAGCAGTACTTC,CASSPSAGGPYEQYF
TRBJ1-5,TRBD1,TRBV15,NA,17,TGTGCCACCAGCAGAGATGGGGAGACAGGGGGCAATCAGCCCCAGCATTTT,CATSRDGETGGNQPQHF
TRBJ1-1,TRBD1,TRBV19,NA,14,TGTGCCAGTGCCTCGGGACAGGAGAACACTGAAGCTTTCTTT,CASASGQENTEAFF
TRBJ1-4,NA,TRBV6-6,NA,12,TGTGCCAGCACCCAGGGTAATGGAAAACTGTTTTTT,CASTQGNGKLFF
TRBJ2-1,TRBD2,TRBV7-2,few,15,TGTGCCAGCAGCGCGGTAGCGGGCTCCGGGAATGAGCAGTTCTTC,CASSAVAGSGNEQFF
TRBJ1-1,NA,TRBV29-1,few,14,TGCAGCTCTGAGGTCCAGGGGCGAAACACTGAAGCTTTCTTT,CSSEVQGRNTEAFF
TRBJ2-7,NA,TRBV5-1,once,15,TGCGCCAGCAGCCCTGACAGGTCTGGAGTCTACGAGCAGTACTTC,CASSPDRSGVYEQYF
TRBJ2-1,TRBD2,TRBV6-4,NA,13,TGTGCCAGCAGCTCCGGCCCGGGACTAGCCCCGTTCTTC,CASSSGPGLAPFF
TRBJ2-2,NA,TRBV5-4,NA,16,TGTGCCAGCAGCTTGTCGAGGGGGAGCGGAACCGGGGAGCTGTTTTTT,CASSLSRGSGTGELFF
TRBJ2-2,NA,TRBV21-1,once,18,TGTGCCAGGCGGGACAGGGGGTCCGGGACTTCGAACACCGGGGAGCTGTTTTTT,CARRDRGSGTSNTGELFF
TRBJ1-6,TRBD1,TRBV7-9,NA,15,TGTGCCAGCAGCTTAGGGGGACAGGGACATTCACCCCTCCACTTT,CASSLGGQGHSPLHF
TRBJ1-1,NA,TRBV6-1,NA,13,TGTGCCAGCAATCGGGGGGGAGGGACTGAAGCTTTCTTT,CASNRGGGTEAFF
TRBJ1-1,NA,TRBV19,NA,13,TGTGCCAGTAGTATATGGGGGGGGTCTGAAGCTTTCTTT,CASSIWGGSEAFF